This T cell receptor (beta chain) was identified in a study of T cell changes during pregnancy in multiple sclerosis. The CDR3 covers 14 residues. V lost 4 bases to trimming and J lost 6 bases; unmatched junction nucleotides: 5. Germline V gives CDR1 SGHRS, CDR2 YFSETQ. Measured with immunoSEQ multiplex PCR; TCRdb has only the in-frame clones, and not every one. This sample has roughly 51,000 clones, with approximately 94% found just once. This receptor was identified in a female donor with multiple sclerosis, enrolled in a pregnancy study. This specimen was CD8+ T cells from peripheral blood mononuclear cells, taken before pregnancy. The rearrangement joins TRBV5-1 to TRBJ1-2, with 11 bases aligning to TRBD1. In DNA, the CDR3 is TGCGCCAGCAGCGGACAGGGGGCCGGAGATGGCTACACCTTC. This sequence encodes CASSGQGAGDGYTF.